What follows are 26 T cell receptor beta chains derived from one specimen sequenced in a study of CD8 T cells in ankylosing spondylitis. TCRdb itself ran the 5' RACE reads through MiXCR, one entry per CDR3 protein. The sample contains some 300,000 distinct CDR3 sequences, 20% to 25% of which appear only once. Sequencing used blood, either unsorted or a sorted T cell fraction (not recorded which). Source of these receptors: a female donor with ankylosing spondylitis or in good health (not recorded which).

V usage is TRBV5-1 and J usage is TRBJ2-5, with TRBD2 matching over 7 bases. Germline CDR1 and CDR2: SGHRS and YFSETQ. V was clipped by 1 base and J by 2 bases; unmatched bases: 5. The length of the CDR3 is 15 residues. The CDR3 DNA reads as TGCGCCAGCAGCTTGATGACTAGCCAACAAGAGACCCAGTACTTC. It codes for CASSLMTSQQETQYF.

This chain uses TRBV20-1 with TRBJ2-1, with 15 bases fitting TRBD2. The CDR3 sequence is 17 residues long. V lost 3 bases, J lost 8 bases, and 11 bases stayed unmatched. Per the germline V gene, CDR1 is DFQATT and CDR2 is SNEGSKA (reference sequence). CDR3 sequence (DNA): TGCAGTGCTAGTGGGGTCGGACTAGCGGGAGGGCCGGATGAGCAGTTCTTC. It codes for CSASGVGLAGGPDEQFF.

In its sample, this clonotype was seen a few times. The V and J genes are TRBV20-1 and TRBJ1-1; possible D gene TRBD1, 5 bases. Deletions cut 6 bases from V and 1 base from J, with 15 bases between. The CDR3 is 14 amino acids. CDR1 is DFQATT, CDR2 SNEGSKA, per germline (reference sequence). The CDR3 reads CSAALGRGNTEAFF. CDR3 DNA: TGCAGTGCAGCCTTGGGACGGGGGAACACTGAAGCTTTCTTT.

J is TRBJ2-1 and V is TRBV7-2, with 10 bases aligning to TRBD2. The CDR3 is 16 amino acids. The germline gives CDR1 SGHTA, CDR2 FQGNSA. The ends lost 6 bases at V and 2 bases at J; junction bases unmatched: 7. CDR3: CASSPSGRATYNEQFF. The DNA of the CDR3 is TGTGCCAGCAGTCCAAGCGGGAGGGCCACCTACAATGAGCAGTTCTTC.

This clonotype was detected a few times. This chain links TRBV18 with TRBJ2-7; no clear D. The germline V gene has CDR1 KGHSH and CDR2 LQKENI. The ends were cut back, 3 bases at V and 0 bases at J, with 9 bases in the middle. The CDR3 has 14 amino acids. The CDR3 DNA reads as TGTGCCAGCTCACCGGGCCATACCTCCTACGAGCAGTACTTC. It yields the protein CASSPGHTSYEQYF.

The gene calls are TRBV18 and TRBJ2-7; TRBD1 aligns across 7 bases. Trimming removed 4 bases from V and 6 bases from J; junction bases left unmatched: 3. The CDR3 is 12 amino acids. Germline-derived CDR1 and CDR2 are KGHSH and LQKENI. DNA of the CDR3: TGTGCCAGCTCACAGACAGGGACCGAGCAGTACTTC. The encoded protein is CASSQTGTEQYF.

The chain carries TRBV20-1 and TRBJ2-3; 9 bases match TRBD1. Germline V gives CDR1 DFQATT, CDR2 SNEGSKA (reference sequence). This CDR3 has 13 amino acids. The V and J ends lost 4 bases and 5 bases, in that order; junction bases with no gene match: 4. The CDR3 spells CSATGQGGDTQYF. CDR3 DNA sequence: TGCAGTGCTACGGGACAGGGTGGAGATACGCAGTATTTT.

This chain joins TRBV20-1 and TRBJ1-2, with unresolved D. Germline V gives CDR1 DFQATT, CDR2 SNEGSKA (reference sequence). Trimming pared 2 bases from V and 8 bases from J, leaving 15 bases between. This CDR3 is 13 amino acids long. In nucleotides, the CDR3 is TGCAGTGCTAGAAATGACCTTTCGTCGGGCTACACCTTC. Translated, it gives CSARNDLSSGYTF.

The chain employs TRBV5-4 and TRBJ2-7, with D perhaps TRBD2 (7 bases). This CDR3 contains 15 residues. Germline V gene lookup returns CDR1 SGHNT and CDR2 YYREEE (reference sequence). V lost 2 bases, J lost 0 bases, and 12 bases lay in between. The CDR3 DNA reads as TGTGCCAGCAGCTTCGAAGGGGGGGCCTCCTACGAGCAGTACTTC. Translation: CASSFEGGASYEQYF.

The table lists this clonotype with a few counts. This rearrangement joins TRBV30 to TRBJ2-7; D might be TRBD2 (5 bases). Germline V lookup: CDR1 GTSNPN, CDR2 SVGIG (reference sequence). The CDR3 spans 14 residues. V dropped 4 bases and J dropped 2 bases, with 15 bases sitting between them. DNA of the CDR3: TGTGCCTGGACAGGAGAGGGTAGGCCCTACGAGCAGTACTTC. This translates into CAWTGEGRPYEQYF.

The chain carries TRBV20-1 and TRBJ2-1; 9 bases match TRBD2. In germline, CDR1 is DFQATT, CDR2 SNEGSKA (reference sequence). V lost 3 bases to trimming and J lost 6 bases; unmatched junction nucleotides: 6. The CDR3 loop spans 14 amino acids. The CDR3 here is CSARGLAGLNEQFF. The CDR3, as DNA: TGCAGTGCTAGGGGCCTAGCGGGACTCAATGAGCAGTTCTTC.

The chain recombines TRBV12-3 or TRBV12-4 with TRBJ1-4; D remains ambiguous. The CDR3 spans 14 residues. V lost 1 base and J lost 5, with 8 bases in between. CDR3 in DNA: TGTGCCAGCAGTTTAGGGGGTTGGAATGAAAAACTGTTTTTT. Amino acid sequence: CASSLGGWNEKLFF.

The chain links TRBV9 to TRBJ2-1; D perhaps matches TRBD2 (6 bases). Germline CDR1 SGDLS, CDR2 YYNGEE. The CDR3 totals 14 residues. V lost 0 bases to trimming and J lost 2 bases, with 6 bases between them. The CDR3, as DNA: TGTGCCAGCAGCGTAGGCGGGACCTACAATGAGCAGTTCTTC. It is translated as CASSVGGTYNEQFF.

The chain couples TRBV24-1 to TRBJ2-1, with TRBD2 matching over 9 bases. The trim removed 4 bases at V and 3 bases at J, leaving 9 bases unmatched. The CDR3 spans 17 residues. Germline CDR1 KGHDR, CDR2 SFDVKD. The CDR3 reads CATSDSRPSGNYNEQFF. The DNA of the CDR3 is TGTGCCACCAGTGACTCCCGTCCTAGCGGGAACTACAATGAGCAGTTCTTC.

In this sample, this clonotype turned up a few times. The chain recombines TRBV6-5 with TRBJ1-1, with D unresolved. CDR3 size: 12 residues. From germline, CDR1 is MNHEY and CDR2 SVGAGI. V lost 6 bases, J lost 0 bases, and 5 bases lay in between. The CDR3 spells CASRQLNTEAFF. The DNA for the CDR3 is TGTGCCAGCAGGCAGTTGAACACTGAAGCTTTCTTT.

CDR3 sequence reads: CSADGTYYEQFF. The CDR3 nucleotides are TGCAGTGCTGACGGGACGTACTATGAGCAGTTCTTC. J is TRBJ2-1 and V is TRBV20-1; D tentatively reads TRBD1 or TRBD2 (5 bases each). The germline V gene has CDR1 DFQATT and CDR2 SNEGSKA (reference sequence). V lost 5 bases to trimming and J lost 8 bases, with 13 bases between them. This CDR3 has 12 amino acids.

This rearrangement joins TRBV18 to TRBJ2-7, with D perhaps assigned TRBD1 or TRBD2 (5 bases each). Trimming took off 8 bases at V and 0 bases at J, with 8 bases between the two ends. The CDR3 consists of 12 residues. Germline V CDR1 and CDR2: KGHSH, LQKENI. CDR3 residues: CASGTVSYEQYF. The CDR3 nucleotides read TGTGCCAGCGGGACGGTCTCCTACGAGCAGTACTTC.

CDR3 nucleotides: TGTGCCAGCAGCGGGGACCTAGCGGCCTCCTACAATGAGCAGTTCTTC. It encodes CASSGDLAASYNEQFF. The genes are TRBV9 and TRBJ2-1; the match to TRBD2 covers 7 bases. J gave up 0 bases and V 3 bases, and 6 bases lay outside the gene matches. Germline CDR1 reads SGDLS; CDR2 reads YYNGEE. The CDR3 has 16 amino acids. The whole variable domain, filled in from reference TRBV9 and TRBJ2-1, reads DSGVTQTPKHLITATGQRVTLRCSPRSGDLSVYWYQQSLDQGLQFLIQYYNGEERAKGNILERFSAQQFPDLHSELNLSSLELGDSALYFCASSGDLAASYNEQFFGPGTRLTVL.

This chain uses TRBV7-6 with TRBJ2-1; 10 positions agree with TRBD2. The junction had 15 bases not matched to a gene; V was cut back by 5 bases and J by 5 bases. Germline V gene data show CDR1 as SGHVS and CDR2 as FNYEAQ. This CDR3 contains 18 residues. In nucleotides, the CDR3 is TGTGCCAGCAGCCCACTCAACGCCATAGCGGGAGGTCACAATGAGCAGTTCTTC. Translation gives CASSPLNAIAGGHNEQFF.

There are many counts of this clonotype. This chain joins TRBV6-2 or TRBV6-3 and TRBJ2-3; no firm D call. CDR3 length: 14 amino acids. Germline CDR1 and CDR2: MNHEY and SVGEGT. The V end lost 4 bases, the J end lost 6 bases, and 14 bases lay between the germline ends. The CDR3 DNA reads as TGTGCCAGCAGTTGGGCTGGAATTAGGGATACGCAGTATTTT. Its translation is CASSWAGIRDTQYF.

In this sample, this clonotype turned up many times. The genes are TRBV6-1 and TRBJ2-7; a weak D match, TRBD2 (6 bases). CDR1 is MNHNS, CDR2 SASEGT, per germline. V gave up 11 bases and J gave up 0 bases, with 17 bases separating them. The CDR3 contains 14 residues. The CDR3, as DNA: TGTGCCTCTAAGCGGGTGCGGGACTCCTACGAGCAGTACTTC. This sequence encodes CASKRVRDSYEQYF.

This clonotype was counted ten times or more. The rearrangement links TRBV10-3 to TRBJ2-1; TRBD2 matches at 12 bases. Germline V gene lookup returns CDR1 ENHRY and CDR2 SYGVKD. The CDR3 spans 16 residues. After removal of 3 bases from V and 7 bases from J, the junction contained 7 bases not matched to a gene. CDR3 sequence (DNA): TGTGCCATCAGTGACCTGACTAGCGGGAGACCTAATGAGCAGTTCTTC. Amino acid sequence: CAISDLTSGRPNEQFF.

In this sample, this clonotype turned up a few times. The chain employs TRBV5-1 and TRBJ2-1; D assignment may be TRBD1 or TRBD2 (5 bases each). This CDR3 region has 13 residues. Germline V gene sequence: CDR1 SGHRS, CDR2 YFSETQ. Trimming removed 8 bases from V and 4 bases from J, with 13 bases in between. CDR3 region: CASSRDVYNEQFF. The CDR3 coding sequence is TGCGCCAGTAGCCGGGACGTATACAATGAGCAGTTCTTC.

Only a few counts were recorded for this clonotype. V gene TRBV20-1 combines with J gene TRBJ2-3; possibly TRBD1 for D (5 bases). This CDR3 comprises 14 residues. Germline CDR1 reads DFQATT; CDR2 reads SNEGSKA (reference sequence). V was cut by 5 bases and J by 6 bases, with 18 bases left in between. CDR3 in amino acids: CSAAPWGPADTQYF. The CDR3 coding sequence is TGCAGTGCTGCCCCTTGGGGCCCGGCGGATACGCAGTATTTT.

This clonotype was detected many times. The chain carries TRBV29-1 and TRBJ1-1; D gene ambiguous. The germline V gene has CDR1 SQVTM and CDR2 ANQGSEA. The length of the CDR3 is 11 residues. V dropped 6 bases and J dropped 5 bases, with 10 bases sitting between them. The CDR3 DNA follows: TGCAGCGTACAGACGGGAACTGAAGCTTTCTTT. Encoded protein: CSVQTGTEAFF.

Of note for this clonotype: At one boundary the junction diverges from the germline segment, which might be a read error. The rearrangement uses TRBV2 and TRBJ2-5; D remains unclear. Per the germline V gene, CDR1 is SNHLY and CDR2 is FYNNEI. The CDR3 extends over 13 amino acids. CDR3 in DNA: TGTGCCAGCGGTGATGGCCGCGTTCGGACCCAGTACTTC. Protein sequence: CASGDGRVRTQYF.